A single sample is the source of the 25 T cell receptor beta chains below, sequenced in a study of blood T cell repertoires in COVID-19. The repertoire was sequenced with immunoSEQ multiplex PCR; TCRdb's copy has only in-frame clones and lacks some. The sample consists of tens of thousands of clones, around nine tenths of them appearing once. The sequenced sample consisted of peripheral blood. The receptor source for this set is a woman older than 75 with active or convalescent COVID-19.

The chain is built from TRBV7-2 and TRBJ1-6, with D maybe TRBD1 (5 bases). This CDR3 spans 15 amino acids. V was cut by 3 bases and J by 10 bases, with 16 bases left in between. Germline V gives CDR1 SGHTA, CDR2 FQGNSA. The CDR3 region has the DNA TGTGCCAGCAGCTTCCGGCAGGGAATGGTCTCACCCCTCCACTTT. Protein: CASSFRQGMVSPLHF.

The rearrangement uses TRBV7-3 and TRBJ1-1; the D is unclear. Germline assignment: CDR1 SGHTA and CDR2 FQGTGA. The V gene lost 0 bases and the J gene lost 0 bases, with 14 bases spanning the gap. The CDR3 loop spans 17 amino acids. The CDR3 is CASSLTGVEPMNTEAFF. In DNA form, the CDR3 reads TGTGCCAGCAGCTTAACAGGAGTAGAGCCGATGAACACTGAAGCTTTCTTT.

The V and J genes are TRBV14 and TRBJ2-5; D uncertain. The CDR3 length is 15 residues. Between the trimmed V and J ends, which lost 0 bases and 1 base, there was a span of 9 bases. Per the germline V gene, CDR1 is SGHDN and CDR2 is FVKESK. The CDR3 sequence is CASSQDWHRQETQYF. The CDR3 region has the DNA TGTGCCAGCAGCCAAGATTGGCACCGCCAAGAGACCCAGTACTTC.

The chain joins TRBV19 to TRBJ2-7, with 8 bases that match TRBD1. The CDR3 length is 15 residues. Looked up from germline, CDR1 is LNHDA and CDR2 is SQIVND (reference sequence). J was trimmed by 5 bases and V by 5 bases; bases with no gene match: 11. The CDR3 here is CASSVPRQGSDEQYF. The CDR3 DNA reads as TGTGCCAGTAGTGTCCCAAGACAGGGGTCCGACGAGCAGTACTTC.

The CDR3 sequence: CASREPTGPPGANVLTF. The CDR3 DNA reads as TGCGCCAGCAGAGAACCGACAGGTCCCCCTGGGGCCAACGTCCTGACTTTC. The chain is built from TRBV4-1 and TRBJ2-6, with D maybe TRBD1 (6 bases). The CDR3 sequence is 17 residues long. The V and J ends lost 6 bases and 2 bases respectively, with 17 bases between them. Germline CDR1 reads MGHRA; CDR2 reads YSYEKL.

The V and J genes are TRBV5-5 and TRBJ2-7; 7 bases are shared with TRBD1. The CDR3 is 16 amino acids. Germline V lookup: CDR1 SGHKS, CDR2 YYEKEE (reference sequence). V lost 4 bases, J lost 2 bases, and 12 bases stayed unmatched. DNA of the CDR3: TGTGCCAGCAGCGTTTTTCTCGGGACAGTTACCTACGAGCAGTACTTC. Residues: CASSVFLGTVTYEQYF.

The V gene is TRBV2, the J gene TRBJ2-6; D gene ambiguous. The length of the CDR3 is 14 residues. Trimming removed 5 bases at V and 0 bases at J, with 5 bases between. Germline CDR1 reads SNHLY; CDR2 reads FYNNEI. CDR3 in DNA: TGTGCCAGCAGTCCAGACTCTGGGGCCAACGTCCTGACTTTC. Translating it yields CASSPDSGANVLTF.

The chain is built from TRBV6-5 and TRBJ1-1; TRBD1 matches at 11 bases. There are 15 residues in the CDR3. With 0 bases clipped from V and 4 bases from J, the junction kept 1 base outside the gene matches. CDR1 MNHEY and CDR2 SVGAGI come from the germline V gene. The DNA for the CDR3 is TGTGCCAGCAGTTACTCCGGGACAGGGGGCACTGAAGCTTTCTTT. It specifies CASSYSGTGGTEAFF.

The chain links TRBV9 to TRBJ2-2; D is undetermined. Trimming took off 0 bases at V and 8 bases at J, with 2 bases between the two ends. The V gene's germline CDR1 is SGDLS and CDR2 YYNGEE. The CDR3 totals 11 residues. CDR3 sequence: CASSVAGELFF. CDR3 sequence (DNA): TGTGCCAGCAGCGTAGCTGGGGAGCTGTTTTTT.

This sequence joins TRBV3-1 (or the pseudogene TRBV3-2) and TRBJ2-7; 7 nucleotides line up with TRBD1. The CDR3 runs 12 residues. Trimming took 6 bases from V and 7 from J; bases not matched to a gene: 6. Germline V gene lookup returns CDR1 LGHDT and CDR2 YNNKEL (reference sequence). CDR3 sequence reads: CASSLTGDEQYF. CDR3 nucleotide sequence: TGTGCCAGCAGTCTTACAGGGGATGAGCAGTACTTC.

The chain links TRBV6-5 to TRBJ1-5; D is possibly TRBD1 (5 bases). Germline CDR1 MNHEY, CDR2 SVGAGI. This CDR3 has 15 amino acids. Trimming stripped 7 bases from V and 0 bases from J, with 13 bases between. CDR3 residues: CASTSGLLSNQPQHF. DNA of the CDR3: TGTGCCAGCACCTCAGGGCTTCTTAGCAATCAGCCCCAGCATTTT.

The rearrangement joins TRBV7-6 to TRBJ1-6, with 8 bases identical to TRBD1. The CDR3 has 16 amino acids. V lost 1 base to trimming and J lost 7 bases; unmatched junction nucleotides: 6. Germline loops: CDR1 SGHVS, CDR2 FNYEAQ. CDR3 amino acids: CASSLGGTGVNSPLHF. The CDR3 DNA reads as TGTGCCAGCAGCTTAGGGGGGACAGGCGTAAATTCACCCCTCCACTTT.

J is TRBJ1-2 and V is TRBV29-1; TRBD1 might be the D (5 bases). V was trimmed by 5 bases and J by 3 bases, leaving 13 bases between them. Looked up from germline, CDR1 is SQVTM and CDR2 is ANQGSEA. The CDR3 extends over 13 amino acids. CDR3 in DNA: TGCAGCGTTACCTCCGGGACTTACTATGGCTACACCTTC. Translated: CSVTSGTYYGYTF. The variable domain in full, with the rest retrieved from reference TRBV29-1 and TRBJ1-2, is SAVISQKPSRDICQRGTSLTIQCQVDSQVTMMFWYRQQPGQSLTLIATANQGSEATYESGFVIDKFPISRPNLTFSTLTVSNMSPEDSSIYLCSVTSGTYYGYTFGSGTRLTVV.

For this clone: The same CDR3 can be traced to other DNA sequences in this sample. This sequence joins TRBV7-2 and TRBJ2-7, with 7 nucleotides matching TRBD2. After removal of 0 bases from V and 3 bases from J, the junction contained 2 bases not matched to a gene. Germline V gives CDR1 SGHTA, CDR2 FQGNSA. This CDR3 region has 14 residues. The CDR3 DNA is TGTGCCAGCAGCTTAGCGGGGGGGGACTACGAGCAGTACTTC. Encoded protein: CASSLAGGDYEQYF.

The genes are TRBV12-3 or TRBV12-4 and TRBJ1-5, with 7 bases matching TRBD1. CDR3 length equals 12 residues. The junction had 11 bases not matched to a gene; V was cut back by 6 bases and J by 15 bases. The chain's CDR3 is CASRTTTGVRHF. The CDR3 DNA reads TGTGCCAGCAGAACCACTACAGGGGTTCGGCATTTT.

The CDR3 loop reads CASSRDYTDTQYF. The CDR3 DNA reads as TGTGCCAGCAGCCGGGACTACACAGATACGCAGTATTTT. J is TRBJ2-3 and V is TRBV11-3; TRBD2 aligns across 7 bases. Germline CDR1 is SGHNT and CDR2 is YENEEA. The CDR3 loop spans 13 amino acids. J lost 2 bases, V lost 5 bases, and 1 base had no gene match.

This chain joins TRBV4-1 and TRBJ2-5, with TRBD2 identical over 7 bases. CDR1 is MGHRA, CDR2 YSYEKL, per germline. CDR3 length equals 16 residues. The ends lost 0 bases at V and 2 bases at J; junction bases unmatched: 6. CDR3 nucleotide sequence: TGCGCCAGCAGCCAAGAAGTTGGGGGGGGGCAAGAGACCCAGTACTTC. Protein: CASSQEVGGGQETQYF.

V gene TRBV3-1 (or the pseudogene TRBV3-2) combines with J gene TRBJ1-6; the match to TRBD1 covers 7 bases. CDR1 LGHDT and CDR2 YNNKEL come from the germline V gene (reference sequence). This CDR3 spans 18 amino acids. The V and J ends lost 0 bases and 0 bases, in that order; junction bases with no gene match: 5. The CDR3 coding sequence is TGTGCCAGCAGCCAAGAATTGGGACAGAGCTCCTATAATTCACCCCTCCACTTT. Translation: CASSQELGQSSYNSPLHF.

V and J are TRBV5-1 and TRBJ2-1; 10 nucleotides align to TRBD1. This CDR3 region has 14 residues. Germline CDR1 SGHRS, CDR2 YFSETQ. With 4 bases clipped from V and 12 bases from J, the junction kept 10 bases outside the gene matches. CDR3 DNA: TGCGCCAGCAGCGTTACCGGGACAGGGGACGTGCAGTTCTTC. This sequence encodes CASSVTGTGDVQFF.

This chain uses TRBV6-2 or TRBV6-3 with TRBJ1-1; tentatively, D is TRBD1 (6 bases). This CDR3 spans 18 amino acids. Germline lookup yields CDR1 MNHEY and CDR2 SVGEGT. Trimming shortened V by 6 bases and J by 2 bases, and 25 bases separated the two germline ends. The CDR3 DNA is TGTGCCAGCAGCCTTCCCCCGAGAACCGGGACACCTAACACTGAAGCTTTCTTT. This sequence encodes CASSLPPRTGTPNTEAFF.

CDR3 nucleotide sequence: TGCGCCAGCAGATCCGGGACAGGACGGAACACTGAAGCTTTCTTT. It is translated as CASRSGTGRNTEAFF. J is TRBJ1-1 and V is TRBV5-1; 8 bases are a match to TRBD1. Germline CDR1 SGHRS, CDR2 YFSETQ. This CDR3 is built from 15 residues. Germline trimming cut 5 bases from V and 1 base from J; bases unmatched to any gene: 7.

The CDR3 spells CASSGGEVTGYTF. The CDR3 DNA is TGTGCCAGCAGCGGAGGGGAGGTGACTGGCTACACCTTC. The V gene is TRBV7-3, the J gene TRBJ1-2; possibly TRBD1 for D (5 bases). CDR1 and CDR2 from the germline V gene are SGHTA and FQGTGA. The CDR3 is 13 residues long. V dropped 5 bases and J dropped 7 bases, with 14 bases sitting between them.

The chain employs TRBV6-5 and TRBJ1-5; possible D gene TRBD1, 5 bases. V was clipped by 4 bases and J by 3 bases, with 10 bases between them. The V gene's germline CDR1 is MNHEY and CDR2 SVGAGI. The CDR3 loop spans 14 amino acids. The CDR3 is CASSLGLTNQPQHF. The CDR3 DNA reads TGTGCCAGCAGTTTGGGACTCACCAATCAGCCCCAGCATTTT.

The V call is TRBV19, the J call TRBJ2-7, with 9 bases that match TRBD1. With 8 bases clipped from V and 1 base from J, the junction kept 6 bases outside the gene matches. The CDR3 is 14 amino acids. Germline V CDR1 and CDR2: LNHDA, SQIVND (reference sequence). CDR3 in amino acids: CASQRTGDSYEQYF. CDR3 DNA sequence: TGTGCCAGTCAGCGGACAGGGGATTCCTACGAGCAGTACTTC.

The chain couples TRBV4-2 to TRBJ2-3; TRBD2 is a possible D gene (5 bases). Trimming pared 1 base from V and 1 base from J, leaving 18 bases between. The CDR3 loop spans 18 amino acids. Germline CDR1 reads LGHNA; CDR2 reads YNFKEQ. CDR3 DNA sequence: TGTGCCAGCAGCCAAGGGGGAGCTCGGGGTCTCGGCACAGATACGCAGTATTTT. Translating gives CASSQGGARGLGTDTQYF.